This T cell receptor (beta chain) derives from a study of T cell responses to AZD1222 COVID-19 vaccine (dated by TCRdb to about 2021). In terms of the full investigation: A total of under 250 trial participants underwent TCR sequencing, of whom approximately 200 had received two doses of AZD1222 and 26 had received two doses of the MenACWY control vaccine. Trial participants were enrolled into age subgroups of 18-55, 56-69 and 70-plus years, which contained around 150, 29 and 61 TCR-sequenced participants, respectively. General findings and caveats noted by the study authors: The 56-69-year group was small, and its depth increase did not reach significance, likely because of low power. Because no samples from the day 14 peak response were available, repertoires could be characterized only after the peak T cell response. A significant rise in spike-specific TCR breadth and depth was observed after two AZD1222 doses relative to day 0 and relative to MenACWY recipients. Conclusions about previously exposed vaccinees were limited because only a handful of AZD1222 recipients were SARS-CoV-2 seropositive at baseline. Participants were mostly white British and included more females than males, and it was suggested by the authors that clonal diversity may have been underestimated. Epitopes outside the regions mutated in the B.1.351 and B.1.1.7 variants were reportedly recognized by nearly half of the unique spike-specific TCRs. Vaccine-associated CD4 TCRs spanned the whole spike protein, with dominant responses in regions 160-218 and 743-854.

Trimming removed 2 bases from V and 7 bases from J, leaving 23 bases between the germline ends. From its cysteine to its phenylalanine, the CDR3 spans 16 amino acids. Here the CDR3 DNA is all that survives: 48 bases in frame from base 1. As encoded in the germline V gene, CDR1 is SQVTM while CDR2 is ANQGSEA. Note on this clone: Its antigen remains undetermined. No base quality information exists; no much larger clone differs at one position.

The sample's time point label, in plain terms: about 28 days (+/-7) after the second vaccine dose. Because spike-specific TCR depth and breadth did not differ between the two schedules, AZD1222 recipients who got a second dose at roughly 4 weeks were pooled with those who got a second dose at roughly 12 weeks. The vaccinee samples were drawn from two UK trials, COV001 and COV002, one of which was a single-blind randomized controlled phase 2/3 trial testing AZD1222 (ChAdOx1 nCoV-19) in healthy adults. Trial participant PBMC samples were collected at day 0 and day 28 after the second dose for TCRbeta chain sequencing. The CDR3 regions of human TCRbeta chains were analyzed by immunosequencing. The published analysis was carried out like this. Repertoire TCRs were matched against a reference library of SARS-CoV-2-specific TCRs generated with the MIRA antigen-specificity platform. Breadth was defined as the fraction of unique TCRs that were SARS-CoV-2-associated, and depth was defined as the fraction of total T cells that were SARS-CoV-2-associated. Each spike-specific TCR was assigned to its reactive spike region and to a CD4 or CD8 class using the MIRA data. Log10-transformed breadth and depth values were compared by one-way ANOVA with Sidak's multiple comparisons tests. The clones in this table, taken by TCRdb from immuneACCESS, are in-frame only. Not every clone is retained; where verified, under half of the shortfall comes from an unresolved V gene, and the cause of the rest is unknown. The V and J calls and clone size come from that table; D and trimming were worked out from the DNA. The sample table lists under 150,000 clones, 84% of them with a count of one. Around a quarter of the sample goes to the ten largest clones.

The source was peripheral blood, collected 28 days after the second AZD1222 dose. Recombination linked TRBV29-1 to TRBJ1-2; possibly the D gene is TRBD1, per 5 matching bases. This TCR was recovered from an adult who received the AZD1222 COVID-19 vaccine. The CDR3 sequence is CSVERLQTAGYGGYTF. In nucleotide form, the sequence is TGCAGCGTTGAACGCCTACAGACGGCAGGGTACGGTGGCTACACCTTC. The full variable domain, with segments outside the CDR3 supplied by the reference TRBV29-1 and TRBJ1-2 proteins, appears as SAVISQKPSRDICQRGTSLTIQCQVDSQVTMMFWYRQQPGQSLTLIATANQGSEATYESGFVIDKFPISRPNLTFSTLTVSNMSPEDSSIYLCSVERLQTAGYGGYTFGSGTRLTVV.